Following are 28 T cell receptor beta chains from one sample sequenced in a study of blood T cell repertoires in COVID-19. The protocol was immunoSEQ multiplex PCR, while the TCRdb copy is restricted to in-frame clones and leaves out a portion. The sample has approximately 270,000 clones, approximately 88% seen once. Sequences were obtained from peripheral blood. These receptor sequences come from a man over 45 with acute or convalescent COVID-19.

The chain combines TRBV5-1 with TRBJ2-1, with 8 bases that match TRBD2. Germline trimming cut 4 bases from V and 8 bases from J; bases unmatched to any gene: 17. CDR1 and CDR2 (germline): SGHRS, YFSETQ. The CDR3 consists of 17 residues. In DNA, the CDR3 is TGCGCCAGCAGCCTGACTATCGCGAGCGGGGGAAGGTATGAGCAGTTCTTC. Its translation is CASSLTIASGGRYEQFF.

The genes are TRBV5-1 and TRBJ1-1; a possible D gene is TRBD1 (6 bases). CDR3 length equals 16 residues. V was clipped by 3 bases and J by 2 bases, with 17 bases between them. The germline V gene has CDR1 SGHRS and CDR2 YFSETQ. CDR3 sequence (DNA): TGCGCCAGCAGCTCCGGGGGGGCACAGTTCAACACTGAAGCTTTCTTT. Its protein is CASSSGGAQFNTEAFF.

The chain uses TRBV3-1 (or the pseudogene TRBV3-2) and TRBJ1-2; D gene unclear. The germline gives CDR1 LGHDT, CDR2 YNNKEL (reference sequence). Trimming took 0 bases from V and 8 from J, leaving 10 bases between them. This CDR3 is built from 13 residues. The CDR3 coding sequence is TGTGCCAGCAGCCAAGAGGAGCGAGGGGGCTACACCTTC. Amino acid sequence: CASSQEERGGYTF.

This rearrangement joins TRBV9 to TRBJ2-5; possibly TRBD1 for D (5 bases). V was trimmed by 0 bases and J by 0 bases, leaving 9 bases between them. The CDR3 is made up of 15 amino acids. Germline V CDR1 and CDR2: SGDLS, YYNGEE. DNA for the CDR3: TGTGCCAGCAGCGTAGATTCGACAGACCAAGAGACCCAGTACTTC. It encodes CASSVDSTDQETQYF.

This sequence joins TRBV30 and TRBJ1-4; 10 bases map to TRBD1. The V gene end was trimmed by 0 bases and the J gene end by 8 bases; junction bases not matched to a gene: 3. The CDR3 totals 14 residues. The germline V gene encodes CDR1 GTSNPN and CDR2 SVGIG (reference sequence). The DNA for the CDR3 is TGTGCCTGGAGTGTAGGACAGGGGGTGGAAAAACTGTTTTTT. This gives the protein CAWSVGQGVEKLFF.

The V call is TRBV3-1 (or the pseudogene TRBV3-2), the J call TRBJ1-5, with a possible D match to TRBD1 (6 bases). V lost 8 bases to trimming and J lost 3 bases, with 8 bases between them. This CDR3 has 12 residues. Germline loops: CDR1 LGHDT, CDR2 YNNKEL (reference sequence). DNA for the CDR3: TGTGCCAGCTCAGGGGACAATCAGCCCCAGCATTTT. Translated, it gives CASSGDNQPQHF.

This chain links TRBV4-2 with TRBJ2-3; D gene unclear. CDR3 size: 15 residues. The ends were cut back, 2 bases at V and 2 bases at J, with 11 bases in the middle. CDR1 is LGHNA and CDR2 is YNFKEQ in the germline V gene. CDR3 DNA sequence: TGTGCCAGCAGCCAACCCGGTAGTCTCACAGATACGCAGTATTTT. Amino acids: CASSQPGSLTDTQYF.

With regard to this clone: At the DNA level, this CDR3 is encoded by other sequences in the same sample as well. The CDR3 coding sequence is TGTGCCAGCTCCCCGGGACAGGGTGACTATGGCTACACCTTC. It translates to CASSPGQGDYGYTF. This chain links TRBV18 with TRBJ1-2; 9 bases are a match to TRBD1. Germline V gene data show CDR1 as KGHSH and CDR2 as LQKENI. V gave up 6 bases and J gave up 3 bases; unmatched junction bases: 5. This CDR3 spans 14 amino acids.

In its sample, this clone was seen a few times. V and J are TRBV18 and TRBJ1-1; no clear D gene. CDR3 length: 13 amino acids. The V end was cut by 1 base, the J end by 3 bases, with 6 bases between. Germline CDR1 is KGHSH and CDR2 is LQKENI. CDR3 sequence reads: CASSPQSDTEAFF. DNA for the CDR3: TGTGCCAGCTCACCACAGAGTGACACTGAAGCTTTCTTT. The whole variable domain, remainder taken from reference TRBV18 and TRBJ1-1, is NAGVMQNPRHLVRRRGQEARLRCSPMKGHSHVYWYRQLPEEGLKFMVYLQKENIIDESGMPKERFSAEFPKEGPSILRIQQVVRGDSAAYFCASSPQSDTEAFFGQGTRLTVV.

The gene calls are TRBV6-5 and TRBJ2-5, with TRBD2 matching 7 bases. Germline loops: CDR1 MNHEY, CDR2 SVGAGI. J lost 5 bases, V lost 6 bases, and 9 bases had no gene match. The CDR3 loop spans 14 amino acids. CDR3 DNA sequence: TGTGCCAGCAGGGCCCCGGGGGGTCGGGAGACCCAGTACTTC. Protein sequence: CASRAPGGRETQYF.

The J gene is TRBJ1-6, the V gene TRBV27; 10 positions match TRBD1. Germline CDR1 MNHEY, CDR2 SMNVEV (reference sequence). The ends lost 1 base at V and 1 base at J; junction bases unmatched: 1. CDR3 size: 17 residues. The CDR3 is CASSLWTGGSYNSPLHF. CDR3 in DNA: TGTGCCAGCAGTTTATGGACAGGGGGGTCCTATAATTCACCCCTCCACTTT.

This clone was seen only once. The genes are TRBV9 and TRBJ1-1; weak D call: TRBD1 (5 bases). Trimming cost V 0 bases and J 7 bases, with 13 bases left between them. Germline lookup yields CDR1 SGDLS and CDR2 YYNGEE. CDR3 length: 14 residues. The CDR3, as DNA: TGTGCCAGCAGCGTAGGGAGGGTTCAGGGTGAAGCTTTCTTT. Translated, it gives CASSVGRVQGEAFF.

The rearrangement joins TRBV5-1 to TRBJ1-1, with a tentative D call TRBD1 (6 bases). The V and J ends lost 4 bases and 8 bases respectively, with 24 bases between them. Germline V gene data show CDR1 as SGHRS and CDR2 as YFSETQ. The CDR3 is made up of 16 amino acids. CDR3 coding DNA: TGCGCCAGCAGCCACTATCACACAGGGAATGTCGGGGAAGCTTTCTTT. The encoded protein is CASSHYHTGNVGEAFF.

CDR3 residues: CASSLETDADTQYF. The CDR3 coding sequence is TGCGCCAGCAGCTTGGAGACAGACGCAGATACGCAGTATTTT. The V call is TRBV5-1, the J call TRBJ2-3; a possible D gene is TRBD1 (5 bases). The germline V gene has CDR1 SGHRS and CDR2 YFSETQ. V shed 0 bases and J shed 4 bases, with 9 bases lying between them. CDR3 length: 14 amino acids.

This clone appeared once. This chain connects TRBV2 to TRBJ2-5; no firm D call. Germline V lookup: CDR1 SNHLY, CDR2 FYNNEI. Trimming removed 11 bases at V and 4 bases at J, with 11 bases between. There are 11 residues in the CDR3. CDR3 DNA: TGTGCCGGAGCCATTTCAGAGACCCAGTACTTC. Its protein is CAGAISETQYF.

This sequence joins TRBV29-1 and TRBJ2-7; weak D call: TRBD1 (6 bases). Germline CDR1 and CDR2: SQVTM and ANQGSEA. This CDR3 contains 12 residues. The V end was cut by 4 bases, the J end by 0 bases, with 7 bases between. CDR3 nucleotides: TGCAGCGTTGCGGACAGCTCCTACGAGCAGTACTTC. Its protein is CSVADSSYEQYF.

The V and J genes are TRBV10-1 and TRBJ1-2; maybe TRBD1 (6 bases). CDR3 length: 14 residues. V shed 5 bases and J shed 4 bases, with 14 bases lying between them. Germline V gene lookup returns CDR1 WNHNN and CDR2 SYGVQD (reference sequence). CDR3 sequence: CASSPDRILYGYTF. DNA for the CDR3: TGCGCCAGCAGTCCGGACAGAATCCTCTATGGCTACACCTTC.

The chain recombines TRBV30 with TRBJ1-6; 11 bases fit TRBD1. Per germline, CDR1 GTSNPN and CDR2 SVGIG (reference sequence). The CDR3 is 13 amino acids. The CDR3 DNA reads TGTGCGACTGGACAGGGGGCGGCTTCACCCCTCCACTTT. Protein product: CATGQGAASPLHF.

The V call is TRBV4-2, the J call TRBJ1-1; perhaps TRBD1 as D (5 bases). Germline values: CDR1 LGHNA, CDR2 YNFKEQ. The V end was cut by 4 bases, the J end by 0 bases, with 18 bases between. The CDR3 spans 17 residues. CDR3 region: CASSPTQGGGMNTEAFF. In nucleotides, the CDR3 is TGTGCCAGCAGCCCGACCCAGGGTGGGGGGATGAACACTGAAGCTTTCTTT.

The chain joins TRBV19 to TRBJ2-3, with 7 bases aligning to TRBD2. Germline V lookup: CDR1 LNHDA, CDR2 SQIVND (reference sequence). The V gene end was trimmed by 4 bases and the J gene end by 2 bases; junction bases not matched to a gene: 9. This CDR3 is 16 amino acids long. The CDR3 bases are TGTGCCAGTAGTACCCAGCGGGAATGGGTCACAGATACGCAGTATTTT. The encoded protein is CASSTQREWVTDTQYF.

The chain employs TRBV5-6 and TRBJ1-2; no clear D. The CDR3 runs to 14 residues. Deletions cut 0 bases from V and 7 bases from J, with 13 bases between. Looked up from germline, CDR1 is SGHDT and CDR2 is YYEEEE. The chain's CDR3 is CASSLGLSRGGYTF. CDR3 nucleotide sequence: TGTGCCAGCAGCTTGGGGCTCTCCCGCGGTGGCTACACCTTC.

In its sample, this clone was seen once. The sample carries other DNA sequences with the same CDR3. The CDR3 loop reads CASRPTGSNSPLHF. The CDR3 bases are TGTGCCAGTAGGCCGACAGGGAGTAATTCACCCCTCCACTTT. The chain has TRBV19 and TRBJ1-6, with 7 bases fitting TRBD1. J was trimmed by 6 bases and V by 6 bases; bases with no gene match: 5. Looked up from germline, CDR1 is LNHDA and CDR2 is SQIVND (reference sequence). The CDR3 covers 14 residues. The full variable domain, in which reference TRBV19 and TRBJ1-6 provide the parts outside the CDR3, is DGGITQSPKYLFRKEGQNVTLSCEQNLNHDAMYWYRQDPGQGLRLIYYSQIVNDFQKGDIAEGYSVSREKKESFPLTVTSAQKNPTAFYLCASRPTGSNSPLHFGNGTRLTVT.

This clone has just a few counts. V usage is TRBV10-1 and J usage is TRBJ2-1; 10 bases line up with TRBD2. The CDR3 loop spans 14 amino acids. Germline V gives CDR1 WNHNN, CDR2 SYGVQD (reference sequence). Unmatched junction bases numbered 2, after V lost 4 bases and J lost 5 bases. In DNA form, the CDR3 reads TGCGCCAGCAGTGTAGCGGGGGGCAACAATGAGCAGTTCTTC. This gives the protein CASSVAGGNNEQFF.

V is TRBV11-3 and J is TRBJ2-2; D call uncertain. V gave up 1 base and J gave up 1 base, with 4 bases separating them. This CDR3 region has 14 residues. CDR1 and CDR2 (germline): SGHNT, YENEEA. DNA for the CDR3: TGTGCCAGCAGCTTAGTCGGGAACACCGGGGAGCTGTTTTTT. Amino acids: CASSLVGNTGELFF.

J is TRBJ1-2 and V is TRBV18, with a possible D match to TRBD1 (6 bases). V lost 2 bases to trimming and J lost 4 bases, with 20 bases between them. This CDR3 has 17 residues. The germline CDR1 and CDR2 sequences are KGHSH and LQKENI. For the CDR3, the DNA is TGTGCCAGCTCACCAAACGGGGGGCAGGGGCGAATCTATGGCTACACCTTC. It encodes CASSPNGGQGRIYGYTF.

The V gene is TRBV6-5, the J gene TRBJ1-5; possible D gene TRBD1, 5 bases. The germline CDR1 and CDR2 sequences are MNHEY and SVGAGI. V was clipped by 6 bases and J by 5 bases, with 14 bases between them. There are 14 residues in the CDR3. Here the CDR3 reads CASSQKGAHQPQHF. The CDR3 DNA follows: TGTGCCAGCAGCCAAAAAGGGGCCCATCAGCCCCAGCATTTT.

This chain joins TRBV7-2 and TRBJ2-1; no clear D gene. The CDR3 is made up of 13 amino acids. CDR1 SGHTA and CDR2 FQGNSA come from the germline V gene. V lost 1 base, J lost 6 bases, and 7 bases lay in between. The CDR3 sequence: CASSLGGSNEQFF. Written as DNA, the CDR3 is TGTGCCAGCAGCTTAGGAGGCTCCAATGAGCAGTTCTTC.

The DNA of the CDR3 is TGTGCCAGCAGCCCCCCGAGGGGGGAGCAGTACTTC. The encoded protein is CASSPPRGEQYF. The chain recombines TRBV3-1 (or the pseudogene TRBV3-2) with TRBJ2-7; D is possibly TRBD1 (6 bases). In germline, CDR1 is LGHDT, CDR2 YNNKEL (reference sequence). This CDR3 has 12 residues. With 4 bases removed from V and 7 bases from J, the gap between germline ends came to 11 bases.